The 26 T cell receptor beta chains below all came from one sample that was sequenced in a study of a mutant IDH1 vaccine in newly diagnosed glioma. This sample's time point: week 11, during vaccination. Alongside topical imiquimod, each dose of vaccine comprised 300 ug of mutant IDH1 20-mer peptide. TCRdb's copy holds only in-frame clones and misses some; the assay was immunoSEQ multiplex PCR. This table has some 60,000 clones, around 80% appearing once. These TCRs' antigens remain unknown. Here the sequenced sample was PBMCs, taken from a glioma patient whose treatment included an IDH1 peptide vaccine. All receptors derive from a man younger than 40 with glioma.

The genes are TRBV19 and TRBJ2-7; tentative D call: TRBD2 (5 bases). The CDR3 is 16 residues long. CDR1 LNHDA and CDR2 SQIVND come from the germline V gene (reference sequence). Trimming pared 1 base from V and 4 bases from J, leaving 17 bases between. The CDR3 nucleotides are TGTGCCAGTAGTATAGTATACGCGACTACCAAATACGAGCAGTACTTC. Encoded protein: CASSIVYATTKYEQYF.

The CDR3 DNA reads as TGTGCCAGCAGCATGACAGGGTCTAGGGACACTGAAGCTTTCTTT. Protein sequence: CASSMTGSRDTEAFF. The rearrangement uses TRBV9 and TRBJ1-1, with TRBD1 matching over 7 bases. This CDR3 has 15 amino acids. Germline loops: CDR1 SGDLS, CDR2 YYNGEE. The junction had 9 bases not matched to a gene; V was cut back by 4 bases and J by 3 bases.

The chain is built from TRBV29-1 and TRBJ2-4, with a tentative D call TRBD2 (7 bases). V was shortened by 3 bases and J by 12 bases, with 18 bases between the two germline ends. CDR3 length: 13 amino acids. Germline V CDR1 and CDR2: SQVTM, ANQGSEA. The CDR3 sequence: CSVDGGATDYQYF. CDR3 DNA sequence: TGCAGCGTTGATGGGGGGGCCACCGACTATCAGTACTTC. The whole variable domain, filled in from reference TRBV29-1 and TRBJ2-4, reads SAVISQKPSRDICQRGTSLTIQCQVDSQVTMMFWYRQQPGQSLTLIATANQGSEATYESGFVIDKFPISRPNLTFSTLTVSNMSPEDSSIYLCSVDGGATDYQYFGAGTRLSVL.

This chain joins TRBV7-6 and TRBJ2-7, with 10 bases identical to TRBD2. Germline V gene sequence: CDR1 SGHVS, CDR2 FNYEAQ. This CDR3 is built from 15 residues. V was clipped by 3 bases and J by 1 base; unmatched bases: 3. The CDR3 loop reads CASSFSGGFSYEQYF. The CDR3 DNA reads as TGTGCCAGCAGCTTTAGCGGGGGGTTTTCCTACGAGCAGTACTTC.

This sequence joins TRBV9 and TRBJ1-2; no firm D call. There are 14 residues in the CDR3. CDR1 is SGDLS, CDR2 YYNGEE, per germline. V was shortened by 6 bases and J by 8 bases, with 20 bases between the two germline ends. DNA of the CDR3: TGTGCCAGCACCCGTAGAGGTTTAGATGACGGCTACACCTTC. This sequence encodes CASTRRGLDDGYTF.

This chain joins TRBV6-5 and TRBJ1-2; the D gene is possibly TRBD1 (6 bases). CDR1 is MNHEY, CDR2 SVGAGI, per germline. This CDR3 has 15 amino acids. V lost 6 bases and J lost 5, with 19 bases in between. This chain's CDR3 is CASRPDLGGLYGYTF. CDR3 sequence (DNA): TGTGCCAGCAGACCCGACCTCGGGGGGCTGTATGGCTACACCTTC.

The chain employs TRBV5-1 and TRBJ1-2, with D tentatively TRBD1 (5 bases). Trimming took off 4 bases at V and 6 bases at J, with 19 bases between the two ends. The CDR3 is 15 amino acids. CDR1 and CDR2 (germline): SGHRS, YFSETQ. CDR3 residues: CASSPNPGGENGYTF. The CDR3 nucleotides read TGCGCCAGCAGCCCCAACCCGGGGGGGGAGAATGGCTACACCTTC.

This chain joins TRBV5-4 and TRBJ2-1, with TRBD2 identical over 7 bases. Germline values: CDR1 SGHNT, CDR2 YYREEE (reference sequence). The junction had 5 bases not matched to a gene; V was cut back by 0 bases and J by 2 bases. The CDR3 extends over 16 amino acids. The CDR3 coding sequence is TGTGCCAGCAGCTTGGCTCTAGCGGACACCTACAATGAGCAGTTCTTC. It yields the protein CASSLALADTYNEQFF.

This clone was counted once. The chain uses TRBV11-2 and TRBJ1-1; 7 nucleotides match TRBD1. Germline V gene data show CDR1 as SGHAT and CDR2 as FQNNGV. This CDR3 is 14 amino acids long. The V segment lost 4 bases and the J segment 0 bases; nucleotides outside the gene matches: 2. CDR3 coding DNA: TGTGCCAGCAGCTGGGACAGACTGAACACTGAAGCTTTCTTT. Translated: CASSWDRLNTEAFF.

The chain employs TRBV19 and TRBJ1-2, with TRBD1 as a possible D gene (5 bases). The CDR3 has 14 residues. V lost 6 bases and J lost 4, with 15 bases in between. Germline V gene data show CDR1 as LNHDA and CDR2 as SQIVND (reference sequence). The CDR3 DNA follows: TGTGCCAGTAGCCCGGGACCGACAACCTATGGCTACACCTTC. It translates to CASSPGPTTYGYTF.

This rearrangement joins TRBV7-6 to TRBJ1-2; tentatively, D is TRBD1 (5 bases). CDR3 length equals 14 residues. The V end was cut by 4 bases, the J end by 5 bases, with 14 bases between. Germline CDR1 is SGHVS and CDR2 is FNYEAQ. The CDR3 sequence: CASSYGREGYGYTF. CDR3 nucleotide sequence: TGTGCCAGCAGCTACGGACGGGAGGGGTATGGCTACACCTTC. Filled out from reference TRBV7-6 and TRBJ1-2, the complete variable domain reads GAGVSQSPRYKVTKRGQDVALRCDPISGHVSLYWYRQALGQGPEFLTYFNYEAQQDKSGLPNDRFSAERPEGSISTLTIQRTEQRDSAMYRCASSYGREGYGYTFGSGTRLTVV.

The chain employs TRBV9 and TRBJ1-1; perhaps TRBD1 as D (6 bases). Germline loops: CDR1 SGDLS, CDR2 YYNGEE. This CDR3 has 14 amino acids. V was trimmed by 4 bases and J by 3 bases, leaving 13 bases between them. Here the CDR3 DNA reads TGTGCCAGCAGCCCCGATAGGGGGTACACTGAAGCTTTCTTT. It translates to CASSPDRGYTEAFF. Filled out from reference TRBV9 and TRBJ1-1, the complete variable domain reads DSGVTQTPKHLITATGQRVTLRCSPRSGDLSVYWYQQSLDQGLQFLIQYYNGEERAKGNILERFSAQQFPDLHSELNLSSLELGDSALYFCASSPDRGYTEAFFGQGTRLTVV.

The chain links TRBV15 to TRBJ1-2; D may be TRBD1 (5 bases). Germline assignment: CDR1 LNHNV and CDR2 YYDKDF (reference sequence). The ends were cut back, 1 base at V and 0 bases at J, with 9 bases in the middle. This CDR3 spans 15 amino acids. The CDR3 sequence is CATSRGGVPNYGYTF. CDR3 bases: TGTGCCACCAGCAGAGGAGGGGTACCTAACTATGGCTACACCTTC.

As regards this clone: Other DNA sequences in this sample translate to the same CDR3. V is TRBV5-6 and J is TRBJ1-2, with D unresolved. Germline CDR1 is SGHDT and CDR2 is YYEEEE. The CDR3 sequence is 13 residues long. The V gene lost 0 bases and the J gene lost 3 bases, with 6 bases spanning the gap. This CDR3 reads CASSLERYYGYTF. CDR3 sequence (DNA): TGTGCCAGCAGCTTGGAACGGTACTATGGCTACACCTTC.

This CDR3 is CASSWAENTEAFF. CDR3 DNA: TGTGCCAGCAGCTGGGCTGAAAACACTGAAGCTTTCTTT. This rearrangement joins TRBV11-2 to TRBJ1-1; D remains unclear. The CDR3 sequence is 13 residues long. V was clipped by 4 bases and J by 2 bases, with 8 bases between them. Germline CDR1 is SGHAT and CDR2 is FQNNGV.

The rearrangement uses TRBV6-4 and TRBJ2-7, with D unresolved. Germline V lookup: CDR1 MRHNA, CDR2 SNTAGT. The CDR3 has 11 residues. V was trimmed by 5 bases and J by 4 bases, leaving 6 bases between them. This CDR3 is CASSQQYEQYF. The CDR3 DNA reads as TGTGCCAGCAGTCAGCAGTACGAGCAGTACTTC.

The chain has TRBV21-1 and TRBJ1-5; TRBD1 is the table's D call, not checked against the DNA. TRBV21-1 is marked as a pseudogene. The CDR3 runs 19 residues. Written as DNA, the CDR3 is TGTGCCAGCAGCAACCACGACAGGGGGAGCCCTTATAGCAATCAGCCCCAGCATTTT. Its protein is CASSNHDRGSPYSNQPQHF.

This chain links TRBV7-9 with TRBJ2-7; 7 nucleotides agree with TRBD1. V lost 5 bases, J lost 0 bases, and 7 bases stayed unmatched. CDR3 length: 15 amino acids. Germline CDR1 is SEHNR and CDR2 is FQNEAQ (reference sequence). The CDR3 is CASSQGTAGSYEQYF. CDR3 DNA: TGTGCCAGCAGCCAAGGGACAGCCGGCTCCTACGAGCAGTACTTC.

The chain combines TRBV6-5 with TRBJ1-3; D unresolved. CDR3 size: 13 residues. V lost 6 bases and J lost 5, with 11 bases in between. In germline, CDR1 is MNHEY, CDR2 SVGAGI. This CDR3 reads CASSPPARNTIYF. In DNA form, the CDR3 reads TGTGCCAGCAGCCCTCCAGCCAGAAACACCATATATTTT.

This rearrangement joins TRBV5-6 to TRBJ2-7; D not certain. CDR3 length: 14 residues. Looked up from germline, CDR1 is SGHDT and CDR2 is YYEEEE. The V and J ends lost 3 bases and 0 bases respectively, with 10 bases between them. CDR3: CASSSGPHSYEQYF. The DNA of the CDR3 is TGTGCCAGCAGCTCGGGTCCTCACTCCTACGAGCAGTACTTC.

The chain couples TRBV6-5 to TRBJ1-1; TRBD1 matches at 8 bases. CDR3 length equals 14 residues. The germline CDR1 and CDR2 sequences are MNHEY and SVGAGI. V was pared by 6 bases and J by 1 base, with 4 bases of the junction left unmatched. CDR3 amino acids: CASRSTGANTEAFF. The CDR3 bases are TGTGCCAGCAGATCGACAGGGGCGAACACTGAAGCTTTCTTT.

The CDR3 DNA reads as TGTGCCAGCGGACAGCTTTTCTCTGGGGCCAACGTCCTGACTTTC. As protein: CASGQLFSGANVLTF. V gene TRBV2 combines with J gene TRBJ2-6, with D possibly being TRBD1 (6 bases). There are 15 residues in the CDR3. V shed 8 bases and J shed 0 bases, with 11 bases lying between them. Germline loops: CDR1 SNHLY, CDR2 FYNNEI.

This clone came up a few times. The chain recombines TRBV7-8 with TRBJ1-1; D is unclear. This CDR3 is 10 amino acids long. Germline V gene data show CDR1 as SGHVS and CDR2 as FQNEAQ. Trimming left V 1 base short and J 11 bases short, with 5 bases between. CDR3 residues: CASSLGRAFF. The CDR3 DNA sequence: TGTGCCAGCAGCTTAGGGCGGGCTTTCTTT.

The chain uses TRBV18 and TRBJ2-5; possibly TRBD1 for D (5 bases). V lost 4 bases, J lost 3 bases, and 12 bases lay in between. This CDR3 has 14 residues. The germline CDR1 and CDR2 sequences are KGHSH and LQKENI. The CDR3, as DNA: TGTGCCAGCTCACGGGCTGGGGCGGAAGAGACCCAGTACTTC. As protein: CASSRAGAEETQYF.

The rearrangement joins TRBV19 to TRBJ1-1; 7 nucleotides match TRBD1. The CDR3 consists of 15 residues. Germline V gene lookup returns CDR1 LNHDA and CDR2 SQIVND (reference sequence). Losses at the gene ends were 7 bases for V and 5 bases for J; bases not matched to a gene: 13. The CDR3 bases are TGTGCCAGTAAACCCTGGCAGGGGGGAGATACTGAAGCTTTCTTT. It codes for CASKPWQGGDTEAFF.

This sequence joins TRBV28 and TRBJ2-5, with D perhaps matching TRBD1 (6 bases). V shed 6 bases and J shed 4 bases, with 15 bases lying between them. The CDR3 has 14 residues. CDR1 and CDR2 from the germline V gene are MDHEN and SYDVKM. The chain's CDR3 is CASRPQGVGETQYF. DNA for the CDR3: TGTGCCAGCAGACCACAGGGAGTAGGAGAGACCCAGTACTTC.